This paragraph reports one TCR beta chain. Antigen: not known. A split of CD4+ cells into CD45RA+ naive and CD45RA-negative memory subsets was performed. This specimen belongs to a study of shared clonotypes between healthy human individuals. Notes on the study in general: Around 5.3% of naive CD4 clonotypes were shared across a handful of donors.

Produced via immunoSEQ multiplex PCR; TCRdb's table is partial and in-frame only. The sample consists of 1 million to 1.3 million clones, around three quarters of them appearing once. This CDR3 contains 15 residues. With V trimmed by 5 bases and J by 3 bases, 5 bases remained unmatched. The V gene's germline CDR1 is MNHEY and CDR2 SMNVEV (reference sequence). The origin of this receptor is a young man in good health. Some clones in this sample may be carry-over from other donors' samples. The chain carries TRBV27 and TRBJ2-7; the match to TRBD2 covers 12 bases. The sample comprised memory CD4+ T cells from PBMCs. Documented subset: CD45RA-negative fraction. The CDR3: CASSLAGGNLYEQYF. Here the CDR3 DNA reads TGTGCCAGCAGTCTAGCGGGAGGGAACCTCTACGAGCAGTACTTC.